Presented here are 9 T cell receptor beta chains from one specimen sequenced in a study of T cells in women clearing cervical HPV infection. Some clones are missing from TCRdb's copy, which holds only in-frame ones; the method was immunoSEQ multiplex PCR. The sample totals about 19,000 clones. Sequences were obtained from blood buffy coat. The receptors originated from a woman between 18 and 75 years old with a cervical HPV16 infection that either progressed to CIN3+ or cleared (not recorded which).

In the case of this clone: The CDR3 end falls 3 residues outside the read, so it is completed with the germline J gene. V gene TRBV30 combines with J gene TRBJ2-7; 10 nucleotides match TRBD2. Germline V gene sequence: CDR1 GTSNPN, CDR2 SVGIG (reference sequence). J gave up 2 bases and V 4 bases, and 5 bases lay outside the gene matches. CDR3 length: 14 residues. The DNA read from the CDR3 is TGTGCCTGGACTAGCGGGGGCTTTACCTACGAG. Protein product: CAWTSGGFTYE. The whole CDR3 protein is CAWTSGGFTYEQYF. Based on the CDR3 plus reference TRBV30 and TRBJ2-7, the full variable domain is SQTIHQWPATLVQPVGSPLSLECTVEGTSNPNLYWYRQAAGRGLQLLFYSVGIGQISSEVPQNLSASRPQDRQFILSSKKLLLSDSGFYLCAWTSGGFTYEQYFGPGTRLTVT.

On this clone: The read terminates 3 residues ahead of where the CDR3 ends, so the germline J gene completes it. Other DNA sequences in this sample translate to the same CDR3. The chain couples TRBV30 to TRBJ1-3; 11 nucleotides line up with TRBD1. This CDR3 is built from 16 residues. The germline gives CDR1 GTSNPN, CDR2 SVGIG (reference sequence). Trimming took 1 base from V and 4 from J; bases not matched to a gene: 6. The CDR3 is CAWSAVDRGLGNTIYF. The part of the CDR3 DNA that was read is TGTGCCTGGAGTGCAGTGGACAGGGGGCTGGGAAACACC.

Note on this clone: The read ends 3 residues early relative to the CDR3; the germline J gene fills the gap. This chain joins TRBV5-1 and TRBJ1-3; D remains unclear. CDR3 length equals 14 residues. The germline CDR1 and CDR2 sequences are SGHRS and YFSETQ. The V end was cut by 1 base, the J end by 0 bases, with 5 bases between. This CDR3 is CASSLSDSGNTIYF. CDR3 bases read: TGCGCCAGCAGCTTGAGCGACTCTGGAAACACC.

A remark on this clone: The read comes to an end 3 residues before the CDR3 does, leaving the germline J gene to fill in the end. The chain recombines TRBV2 with TRBJ1-5; D perhaps matches TRBD1 (6 bases). The V gene's germline CDR1 is SNHLY and CDR2 FYNNEI. This CDR3 is 15 amino acids long. Trimming took 6 bases from V and 4 from J, leaving 16 bases between them. The part of the CDR3 DNA that was read is TGTGCCAGCAGCGGGACATTTTTGGGGAATCAGCCC. This codes for CASSGTFLGNQP. The whole CDR3 protein is CASSGTFLGNQPQHF.

Concerning this clone itself: The missing CDR3 end, 3 residues past where the read stops, is filled in from the germline J gene. The V and J genes are TRBV5-6 and TRBJ2-7; 8 bases fit TRBD1. V lost 3 bases and J lost 6; bases outside the gene matches: 8. This CDR3 spans 14 amino acids. The germline CDR1 and CDR2 sequences are SGHDT and YYEEEE. The CDR3 reads CASSSYPGQGEQYF. Incomplete CDR3 DNA: TGTGCCAGCAGCTCTTACCCCGGACAGGGCGAG. Using reference TRBV5-6 and TRBJ2-7 for the parts outside the CDR3, the full variable domain is DAGVTQSPTHLIKTRGQQVTLRCSPKSGHDTVSWYQQALGQGPQFIFQYYEEEERQRGNFPDRFSGHQFPNYSSELNVNALLLGDSALYLCASSSYPGQGEQYFGPGTRLTVT.

For this clone: A read error may produce the germline difference seen at one junction end. Read data end 3 residues before the CDR3 end; the end is taken from the germline J gene. The chain links TRBV6-1 to TRBJ2-3; 10 bases line up with TRBD2. Germline values: CDR1 MNHNS, CDR2 SASEGT. The CDR3 has 15 residues. The CDR3 sequence: CASSEERGGPNTQYF. Incomplete CDR3 DNA: TGTGCCAGCAGCGAAGAGCGGGGGGGCCCGAATACG.

Turning to this clone: Read data end 3 residues before the CDR3 end; the end is taken from the germline J gene. The J gene is TRBJ1-1, the V gene TRBV20-1, with 11 bases aligning to TRBD1. Germline trimming cut 0 bases from V and 7 bases from J; bases unmatched to any gene: 10. The CDR3 is 16 amino acids. CDR1 and CDR2 from the germline V gene are DFQATT and SNEGSKA (reference sequence). CDR3 DNA (partial): TGCAGTGCTAGAGATCTCCTCTACGGGACAGGGGGTGAA. Translating gives CSARDLLYGTGGE. The whole CDR3 is CSARDLLYGTGGEAFF.

Of note for this clone: The read terminates 3 residues before the CDR3 end, so the remaining end is supplied by the germline J gene. This chain links TRBV29-1 with TRBJ1-5, with 7 bases identical to TRBD1. The germline V gene encodes CDR1 SQVTM and CDR2 ANQGSEA. There are 13 residues in the CDR3. Germline trimming cut 6 bases from V and 6 bases from J; bases unmatched to any gene: 8. The part of the CDR3 DNA that was read is TGCAGCGTGGCTCGGGACAGAACTCAGCCC. This encodes CSVARDRTQP. The full-length CDR3 reads as CSVARDRTQPQHF.

About this clone: The read gets to within 3 residues of the CDR3 end, and the germline J gene fills in the rest. The V gene is TRBV5-1, the J gene TRBJ2-3; D perhaps matches TRBD1 (6 bases). The V end was cut by 4 bases, the J end by 1 base, with 16 bases between. Looked up from germline, CDR1 is SGHRS and CDR2 is YFSETQ. This CDR3 is 16 amino acids long. CDR3 bases read: TGCGCCAGCAGCCAAATTGGGGGCGTGGGCACAGATACG. Residues: CASSQIGGVGTDT. The entire CDR3 protein is CASSQIGGVGTDTQYF.